These 27 T cell receptor beta chains share one sample of origin, sequenced in a study of PD-1 blockade in classical Hodgkin lymphoma. There was relapse after autologous stem cell transplantation in every patient, and there was variation in brentuximab vedotin exposure. Negative magnetic selection isolated CD4+ T cells from thawed PBMCs. Assay used: immunoSEQ multiplex PCR; TCRdb lists only in-frame clones, some missing. Of around 25,000 clones in the sample, around 83% were seen once. Sequenced material: CD4+ T cells from blood, taken at baseline. These receptor sequences come from a human donor with classical Hodgkin lymphoma.

This sequence joins TRBV6-1 and TRBJ2-3; the D gene is possibly TRBD2 (6 bases). CDR3 length equals 16 residues. V gave up 1 base and J gave up 1 base, with 12 bases separating them. Germline lookup yields CDR1 MNHNS and CDR2 SASEGT. The CDR3 region is CASSEGWAGRTDTQYF. Written as DNA, the CDR3 is TGTGCCAGCAGTGAAGGATGGGCGGGGCGCACAGATACGCAGTATTTT.

This clone was seen a single time. The chain joins TRBV28 to TRBJ1-1; TRBD1 matches 9 bases. Germline V gene sequence: CDR1 MDHEN, CDR2 SYDVKM. With 7 bases clipped from V and 10 bases from J, the junction kept 7 bases outside the gene matches. The CDR3 sequence is 12 residues long. In DNA, the CDR3 is TGTGCCAGCACCCTACAGGGGGCGGCAGCTTTCTTT. This encodes CASTLQGAAAFF.

This clone was detected only a few times. The rearrangement links TRBV7-7 to TRBJ2-5; tentatively, D is TRBD1 (6 bases). Germline V CDR1 and CDR2: SSHAT, FNYEAQ (reference sequence). V was shortened by 1 base and J by 5 bases, with 14 bases between the two germline ends. The CDR3 sequence is 15 residues long. CDR3 sequence (DNA): TGTGCCAGCAGCTTAGTAGGGGGTGGATGGGAGACCCAGTACTTC. Translated, it gives CASSLVGGGWETQYF.

The J gene is TRBJ1-1, the V gene TRBV6-1; D not certain. There are 14 residues in the CDR3. The germline V and J ends were trimmed by 2 bases and 0 bases, with 7 bases remaining between them. The germline V gene encodes CDR1 MNHNS and CDR2 SASEGT. The CDR3 nucleotides are TGTGCCAGCAGTGAATACGGGGTGAACACTGAAGCTTTCTTT. Its translation: CASSEYGVNTEAFF.

The rearrangement uses TRBV4-2 and TRBJ1-6; TRBD1 might be the D (6 bases). V was trimmed by 2 bases and J by 8 bases, leaving 13 bases between them. Germline loops: CDR1 LGHNA, CDR2 YNFKEQ. The CDR3 extends over 15 amino acids. In DNA form, the CDR3 reads TGTGCCAGCAGCCAACCCGACAGGAACCATTCACCCCTCCACTTT. Translated: CASSQPDRNHSPLHF.

This sequence joins TRBV29-1 and TRBJ1-4, with TRBD1 identical over 7 bases. V was pared by 5 bases and J by 8 bases, with 8 bases of the junction left unmatched. This CDR3 contains 13 residues. Germline V gene sequence: CDR1 SQVTM, CDR2 ANQGSEA. In DNA, the CDR3 is TGCAGCGTTTCCCCAGGGGGTAGCGAAAAACTGTTTTTT. This codes for CSVSPGGSEKLFF.

The V and J genes are TRBV7-3 and TRBJ1-6; D not certain. The CDR3 sequence is 14 residues long. The V end lost 7 bases, the J end lost 1 base, and 8 bases lay between the germline ends. Looked up from germline, CDR1 is SGHTA and CDR2 is FQGTGA. The DNA for the CDR3 is TGTGCCAGCAACTATTGTTCCTATAATTCACCCCTCCACTTT. This translates into CASNYCSYNSPLHF.

V and J are TRBV29-1 and TRBJ1-1; 10 nucleotides align to TRBD1. V gave up 6 bases and J gave up 0 bases; unmatched junction bases: 4. The germline gives CDR1 SQVTM, CDR2 ANQGSEA. This CDR3 region has 14 residues. The CDR3 protein is CSVAGTGVNTEAFF. In DNA, the CDR3 is TGCAGCGTCGCCGGGACAGGGGTGAACACTGAAGCTTTCTTT.

The chain combines TRBV7-2 with TRBJ2-1, with TRBD1 as a possible D gene (6 bases). Germline V CDR1 and CDR2: SGHTA, FQGNSA. Trimming shortened V by 1 base and J by 7 bases, and 11 bases separated the two germline ends. This CDR3 comprises 14 residues. The DNA for the CDR3 is TGTGCCAGCAGCTTAGAACAGCAGGGGAATGAGCAGTTCTTC. Translation gives CASSLEQQGNEQFF.

This sequence joins TRBV7-9 and TRBJ2-3; TRBD1 matches 8 bases. The CDR3 is 14 residues long. V gave up 9 bases and J gave up 1 base; unmatched junction bases: 6. The V gene's germline CDR1 is SEHNR and CDR2 FQNEAQ (reference sequence). DNA for the CDR3: TGTGCCAGTCTACTGACAGGGGGCACAGATACGCAGTATTTT. It encodes CASLLTGGTDTQYF.

The chain joins TRBV4-3 to TRBJ2-4, with D uncertain. Germline V gives CDR1 LGHNA, CDR2 YSLEER. This CDR3 contains 12 residues. V lost 4 bases and J 7 bases, leaving 8 bases between the germline ends. The CDR3 bases are TGCGCCAGCAGCCGGGGTGGGAACATTCAGTACTTC. This gives the protein CASSRGGNIQYF.

V and J are TRBV11-1 and TRBJ2-3; D unclear. The V and J ends lost 8 bases and 6 bases respectively, with 18 bases between them. Looked up from germline, CDR1 is SGHAT and CDR2 is FQDESV (reference sequence). The CDR3 sequence is 14 residues long. CDR3 sequence (DNA): TGTGCCAGCTCGTCAAGGTCCGACGGGGATACGCAGTATTTT. It specifies CASSSRSDGDTQYF.

J is TRBJ2-7 and V is TRBV2, with D maybe TRBD1 (6 bases). This CDR3 has 16 residues. V lost 4 bases to trimming and J lost 4 bases, with 20 bases between them. Looked up from germline, CDR1 is SNHLY and CDR2 is FYNNEI. CDR3 DNA: TGTGCCAGCAGTGGGACGGAACTCTGGGGGCTTTACGAGCAGTACTTC. As protein: CASSGTELWGLYEQYF.

This chain joins TRBV7-8 and TRBJ2-3, with a weak D call TRBD2 (6 bases). Trimming removed 5 bases from V and 9 bases from J, with 15 bases in between. The CDR3 runs to 13 residues. The V gene's germline CDR1 is SGHVS and CDR2 FQNEAQ. The CDR3 sequence: CASSPPVLATQYF. CDR3 sequence (DNA): TGTGCCAGCAGCCCACCCGTACTAGCCACGCAGTATTTT.

The genes are TRBV6-5 and TRBJ1-4; D not certain. Germline V lookup: CDR1 MNHEY, CDR2 SVGAGI. The CDR3 contains 15 residues. V dropped 5 bases and J dropped 4 bases, with 14 bases sitting between them. The CDR3 sequence: CASSRLSGNNEKLFF. The CDR3 DNA follows: TGTGCCAGCAGTCGCCTATCCGGTAATAATGAAAAACTGTTTTTT.

The chain uses TRBV4-3 and TRBJ1-2; D is unresolved. The V end lost 1 base, the J end lost 7 bases, and 13 bases lay between the germline ends. The CDR3 sequence is 14 residues long. The germline CDR1 and CDR2 sequences are LGHNA and YSLEER. CDR3 coding DNA: TGCGCCAGCAGCCAAGCCGGAGCAGTCAGTGGCTACACCTTC. This codes for CASSQAGAVSGYTF.

This rearrangement joins TRBV5-6 to TRBJ2-1, with a possible D match to TRBD1 (5 bases). The CDR3 is made up of 14 amino acids. V lost 1 base, J lost 7 bases, and 12 bases lay in between. Looked up from germline, CDR1 is SGHDT and CDR2 is YYEEEE. The CDR3 protein is CASSLTVGVNEQFF. CDR3 bases: TGTGCCAGCAGCTTGACTGTAGGGGTGAATGAGCAGTTCTTC.

This chain uses TRBV11-1 with TRBJ2-7, with 7 nucleotides matching TRBD1. This CDR3 region has 15 residues. J gave up 2 bases and V 1 base, and 5 bases lay outside the gene matches. CDR1 SGHAT and CDR2 FQDESV come from the germline V gene (reference sequence). DNA of the CDR3: TGTGCCAGCAGCTTAGGTCCGGGACAGACCTACGAGCAGTACTTC. This gives the protein CASSLGPGQTYEQYF.

This clone came up a few times. The chain recombines TRBV4-2 with TRBJ2-7; 7 bases are shared with TRBD2. V trimming: 1 base; J trimming: 6 bases; junction bases outside the gene matches: 9. In germline, CDR1 is LGHNA, CDR2 YNFKEQ. This CDR3 region has 15 residues. The CDR3 is CASSQVGGTLGEQYF. CDR3 nucleotides: TGTGCCAGCAGCCAAGTCGGGGGGACCCTCGGCGAGCAGTACTTC.

This clone was counted a single time. The chain couples TRBV10-3 to TRBJ2-2, with D perhaps TRBD1 (5 bases). Germline V gene lookup returns CDR1 ENHRY and CDR2 SYGVKD. The CDR3 covers 16 residues. Trimming took 4 bases from V and 0 from J, leaving 12 bases between them. CDR3 protein: CAISVSGSANTGELFF. The CDR3 nucleotides read TGTGCCATCAGTGTTTCAGGGTCCGCGAACACCGGGGAGCTGTTTTTT.

This chain links TRBV29-1 with TRBJ1-1, with D perhaps TRBD1 (6 bases). This CDR3 is built from 14 residues. Trimming cost V 0 bases and J 5 bases, with 13 bases left between them. CDR1 is SQVTM and CDR2 is ANQGSEA in the germline V gene. The CDR3 is CSVEEGGARTEAFF. The CDR3 DNA reads TGCAGCGTTGAAGAAGGGGGGGCGCGGACTGAAGCTTTCTTT.

The chain combines TRBV11-3 with TRBJ1-2; no definite D call. This CDR3 has 14 residues. The V and J ends lost 0 bases and 6 bases respectively, with 11 bases between them. Germline CDR1 and CDR2: SGHNT and YENEEA. CDR3 sequence: CASSLDLGTNGYTF. The CDR3 nucleotides read TGTGCCAGCAGCTTAGATTTAGGTACAAATGGCTACACCTTC.

As for this clone: One end of the junction is discordant with germline, which a read error may explain. J is TRBJ1-2 and V is TRBV5-1, with D tentatively TRBD1 (5 bases). Germline V gene sequence: CDR1 SGHRS, CDR2 YFSETQ. CDR3 length: 13 residues. CDR3 region: CASSLDLQGPLYF. The CDR3, as DNA: TGCGCCAGCAGCTTGGACTTGCAGGGCCCTCTCTACTTC.

The chain links TRBV14 to TRBJ2-3, with 9 bases that match TRBD1. Germline CDR1 reads SGHDN; CDR2 reads FVKESK. V lost 3 bases and J lost 7; bases outside the gene matches: 8. The CDR3 runs 15 residues. CDR3 amino acids: CASSQDWTGVNTQYF. CDR3 bases: TGTGCCAGCAGCCAGGACTGGACAGGGGTAAATACGCAGTATTTT.

The chain is built from TRBV7-2 and TRBJ1-6; D is undetermined. The V end lost 1 base, the J end lost 10 bases, and 8 bases lay between the germline ends. The CDR3 runs to 13 residues. Germline V gene lookup returns CDR1 SGHTA and CDR2 FQGNSA. The CDR3 nucleotides read TGTGCCAGCAGCTTAGAGGCCAGCTCACCCCTCCACTTT. This codes for CASSLEASSPLHF.

The sample holds a few counts of this clone. The V call is TRBV6-1, the J call TRBJ1-5; D possibly corresponds to TRBD1 (6 bases). The V end was cut by 7 bases, the J end by 2 bases, with 15 bases between. Germline-derived CDR1 and CDR2 are MNHNS and SASEGT. This CDR3 spans 15 amino acids. The CDR3 is CASTMDSFRNQPQHF. The CDR3 DNA reads as TGTGCCAGCACCATGGACAGTTTCCGCAATCAGCCCCAGCATTTT.

This chain links TRBV28 with TRBJ1-5; no firm D call. V was trimmed by 7 bases and J by 5 bases, leaving 9 bases between them. CDR3 length: 12 amino acids. Germline CDR1 is MDHEN and CDR2 is SYDVKM. In nucleotides, the CDR3 is TGTGCCAGCAAGGGTGGCGATCAGCCCCAGCATTTT. This encodes CASKGGDQPQHF.